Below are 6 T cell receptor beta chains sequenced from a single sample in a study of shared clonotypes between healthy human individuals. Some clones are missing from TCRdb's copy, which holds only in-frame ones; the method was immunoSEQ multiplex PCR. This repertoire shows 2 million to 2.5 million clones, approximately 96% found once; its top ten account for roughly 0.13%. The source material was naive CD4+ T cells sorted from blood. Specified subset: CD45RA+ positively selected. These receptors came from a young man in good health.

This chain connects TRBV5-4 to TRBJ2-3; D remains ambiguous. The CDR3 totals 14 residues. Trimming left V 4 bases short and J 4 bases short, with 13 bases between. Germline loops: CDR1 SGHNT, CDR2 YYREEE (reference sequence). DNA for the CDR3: TGTGCCAGCAGCAGCGACTTAAGGGCAGATACGCAGTATTTT. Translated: CASSSDLRADTQYF.

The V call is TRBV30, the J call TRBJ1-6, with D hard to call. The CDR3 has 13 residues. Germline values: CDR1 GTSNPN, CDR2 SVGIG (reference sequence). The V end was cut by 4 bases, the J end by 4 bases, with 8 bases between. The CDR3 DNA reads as TGTGCCTGGAAGGAGGGATATAATTCACCCCTCCACTTT. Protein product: CAWKEGYNSPLHF.

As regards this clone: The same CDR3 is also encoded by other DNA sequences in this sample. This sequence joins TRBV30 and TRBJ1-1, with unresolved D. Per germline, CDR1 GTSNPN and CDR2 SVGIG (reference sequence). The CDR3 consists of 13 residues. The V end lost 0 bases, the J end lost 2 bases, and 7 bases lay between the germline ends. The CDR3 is CAWSVEGNTEAFF. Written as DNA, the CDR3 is TGTGCCTGGAGTGTAGAGGGAAACACTGAAGCTTTCTTT. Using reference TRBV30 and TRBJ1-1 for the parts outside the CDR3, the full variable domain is SQTIHQWPATLVQPVGSPLSLECTVEGTSNPNLYWYRQAAGRGLQLLFYSVGIGQISSEVPQNLSASRPQDRQFILSSKKLLLSDSGFYLCAWSVEGNTEAFFGQGTRLTVV.

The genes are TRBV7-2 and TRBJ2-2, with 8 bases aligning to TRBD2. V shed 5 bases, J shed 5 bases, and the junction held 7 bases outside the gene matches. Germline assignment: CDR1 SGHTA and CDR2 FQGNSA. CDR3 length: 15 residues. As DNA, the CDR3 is TGTGCCAGCAGCCCGGGAGGGAAGGGAACCGGGGAGCTGTTTTTT. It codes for CASSPGGKGTGELFF.

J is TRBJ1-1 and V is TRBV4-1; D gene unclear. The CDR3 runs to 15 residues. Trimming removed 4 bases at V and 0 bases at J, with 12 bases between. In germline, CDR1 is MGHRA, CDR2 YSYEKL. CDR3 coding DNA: TGCGCCAGCAGCCCACTATTGGGCCTGAACACTGAAGCTTTCTTT. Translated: CASSPLLGLNTEAFF.

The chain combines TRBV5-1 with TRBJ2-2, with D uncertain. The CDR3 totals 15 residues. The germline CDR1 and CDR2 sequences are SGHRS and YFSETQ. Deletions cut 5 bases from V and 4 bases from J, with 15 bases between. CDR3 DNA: TGCGCCAGCAGGGAAGGGTATTTGAGCACCGGGGAGCTGTTTTTT. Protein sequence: CASREGYLSTGELFF.